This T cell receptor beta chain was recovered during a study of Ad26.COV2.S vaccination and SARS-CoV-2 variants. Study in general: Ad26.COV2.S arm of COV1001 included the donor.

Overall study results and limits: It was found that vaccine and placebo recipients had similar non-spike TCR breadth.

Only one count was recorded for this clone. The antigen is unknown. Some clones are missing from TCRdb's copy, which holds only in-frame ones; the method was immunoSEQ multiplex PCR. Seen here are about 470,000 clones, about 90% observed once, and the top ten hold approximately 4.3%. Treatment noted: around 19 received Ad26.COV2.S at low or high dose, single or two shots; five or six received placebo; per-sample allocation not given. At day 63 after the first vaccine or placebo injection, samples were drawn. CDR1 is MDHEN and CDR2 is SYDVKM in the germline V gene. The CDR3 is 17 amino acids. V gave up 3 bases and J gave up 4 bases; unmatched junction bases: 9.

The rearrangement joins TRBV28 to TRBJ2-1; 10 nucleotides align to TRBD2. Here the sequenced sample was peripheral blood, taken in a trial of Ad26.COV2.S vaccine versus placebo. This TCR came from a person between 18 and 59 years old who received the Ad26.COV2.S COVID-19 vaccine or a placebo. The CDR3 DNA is TGTGCCAGCAGTTTGGTGGCTAGCGGGAGTGTGTACAATGAGCAGTTCTTC. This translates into CASSLVASGSVYNEQFF. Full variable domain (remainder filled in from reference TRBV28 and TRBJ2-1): DVKVTQSSRYLVKRTGEKVFLECVQDMDHENMFWYRQDPGLGLRLIYFSYDVKMKEKGDIPEGYSVSREKKERFSLILESASTNQTSMYLCASSLVASGSVYNEQFFGPGTRLTVL.